A selection of T cell receptor beta chains follows, all from one sample in a study of CD8 T cells in ankylosing spondylitis. TCRdb re-derived calls from the 5' RACE reads in MiXCR, one entry per CDR3 protein. The top ten hold 6% to 7.5% of the sample, which has about 240,000 distinct CDR3 sequences, about 10% seen once. Sample: blood, either unsorted or a sorted T cell fraction (not recorded which). The receptors originated from a male donor with ankylosing spondylitis or in good health (not recorded which). Each CDR3 is given with its conserved first and last residue. D genes are given only for firm matches. Size is stated as how often the clone was seen (once, few, many) or a class if it is expanded.

V gene,clone size,D gene,J gene,CDR3 protein,CDR3 DNA
TRBV28,few,.,TRBJ2-1,CASSLGHGDEQFF,TGTGCCAGCAGTTTAGGTCATGGCGATGAGCAGTTCTTC
TRBV12-3/TRBV12-4,many,.,TRBJ2-2,CASKLENRNTGELFF,TGTGCCAGCAAGTTAGAGAACCGGAACACCGGGGAGCTGTTTTTT
TRBV5-1,many,TRBD1,TRBJ2-3,CASSLAGTGGWAHTDTQYF,TGCGCCAGCAGCTTGGCCGGGACAGGGGGCTGGGCCCACACAGATACGCAGTATTTT
TRBV28,few,.,TRBJ1-5,CASSLVFLFRSNQPQHF,TGTGCCAGCAGTTTAGTTTTTCTCTTCAGGTCCAATCAGCCCCAGCATTTT
TRBV28,few,TRBD1,TRBJ2-1,CASSFRTGWLALYNEQFF,TGTGCCAGCAGTTTTCGGACAGGGTGGCTAGCGCTCTACAATGAGCAGTTCTTC
TRBV29-1,many,TRBD1,TRBJ2-2,CSVAGTGDLYTGELFF,TGCAGCGTTGCCGGGACAGGGGACTTGTACACCGGGGAGCTGTTTTTT
TRBV11-2,few,.,TRBJ2-1,CASSLGGSTNEQFF,TGTGCCAGCAGCTTAGGGGGGTCCACTAATGAGCAGTTCTTC
TRBV20-1,many,.,TRBJ1-1,CSAPPDKNTEAFF,TGCAGTGCTCCTCCGGACAAGAACACTGAAGCTTTCTTT
TRBV5-1,many,TRBD1,TRBJ2-1,CASSLQDRGLNEQFF,TGCGCCAGCAGCTTGCAAGACAGGGGATTAAATGAGCAGTTCTTC
TRBV20-1,few,TRBD2,TRBJ2-5,CSARGAGLVFTQYF,TGCAGTGCTAGGGGGGCGGGACTAGTTTTTACCCAGTACTTC
TRBV5-1,few,.,TRBJ2-3,CASGRPGDTQYF,TGCGCCAGCGGCCGCCCCGGGGATACGCAGTATTTT
TRBV5-1,medium-sized,.,TRBJ1-1,CASSLRGGTEAFF,TGCGCCAGCAGCTTGCGTGGGGGCACTGAAGCTTTCTTT
TRBV9,many,.,TRBJ1-3,CASSVDGASGNTIYF,TGTGCCAGCAGCGTAGATGGGGCCTCTGGAAACACCATATATTTT
TRBV7-8,many,.,TRBJ2-1,CASSWADSYNEQFF,TGTGCCAGCAGCTGGGCGGACTCCTACAATGAGCAGTTCTTC